The entry below describes one T cell receptor (beta chain). This specimen comes from a study of blood T cells in healthy people across ages. Through a sample-barcoded 5' primer and a J-beta primer mix, a second PCR was run for roughly 6 to 11 cycles. TCRdb reprocessed the 5' RACE reads with MiXCR, giving one entry per CDR3 protein. The sample holds fewer than 2,000,000 distinct CDR3 sequences, 39% seen once. Each individual donor underwent a draw of ten milliliters of peripheral blood. Sequenced input: blood. The source is a human donor in good health.

CDR3: CASGLQNAESEQFF. The CDR3 DNA sequence: TGTGCTAGTGGTTTACAAAATGCGGAATCTGAGCAGTTCTTC. This sequence joins TRBV12-5 and TRBJ2-1; no clear D. Between the trimmed V and J ends, which lost 3 bases and 9 bases, there was a span of 15 bases. Germline V gene sequence: CDR1 LGHNT, CDR2 FRNRAP. CDR3 size: 14 residues.